This TCR beta chain was profiled in a study of blood T cell repertoires in COVID-19 (TCRdb year 2020). Study-wide context: The collaborator samples originated in the United States, Italy and Spain and spanned the acute and convalescent phases of COVID-19. The prospective study material was composed of cDNA or gDNA derived from T cells, B-cell-depleted T cells, or PBMCs. Subjects who had been exposed to COVID-19, were actively infected with it, or had recovered from it provided the deeply sampled blood TCRbeta repertoires that made up the dataset. The repertoires were released in a freely available public database intended as a resource for research on the immune response to SARS-CoV-2. Samples were obtained from the ongoing ImmuneRACE study (first 160 participants) and from some 1,300 subjects provided by 6 global collaborators. Nearly every sample came with metadata listing a de-identified subject ID, COVID-19 status, age in years and sex. Where available, HLA class I and class II types were taken from metadata supplied by the sample provider and were not determined by assay-based typing. Summary of the overall study and its limitations: How much clinical and demographic metadata was included differed by source and by participant, and the metadata was provided uncurated.

Each collaborating institution followed its own protocols to collect whole blood in K2EDTA tubes. For TCRbeta analysis, collaborators shipped samples as frozen whole blood, isolated PBMCs, or DNA extracted from either of those sample types. The immunoSEQ Assay, a bias-controlled multiplex PCR, was used to amplify TCRbeta CDR3 regions from genomic DNA. The published analysis was carried out like this. The number of nucleated cells in each sample was estimated from the amplification of reference gene primers within the assay. Sequence reads were collapsed and filtered to measure the absolute abundance of every unique TCRbeta CDR3 rearrangement. Productive Simpson clonality was computed per sample as the square root of Simpson's diversity index over productive rearrangements. TCRdb took over this immuneACCESS table, retaining in-frame rearrangements with V and J assigned. Such tables are incomplete; in checked studies, under half of the missing clones stem from an unresolved V gene, and the remainder is unexplained. Clonal size and the V and J genes are those of that table, whereas D and trimming came from the DNA. Here the sample has about 250,000 clones; 85% occur a single time. 5.1% of the sample lies in the top ten.

This clone was seen more than once but under ten times. Its recognized antigen is unknown. The input lacks base qualities; no much larger clone sits a single base away. The CDR3 numbers 16 residues from cysteine through phenylalanine. Solely the CDR3 DNA is kept, with 48 bases framed from the first base. V has 3 bases trimmed and J has 7 bases trimmed; junction bases matching no gene number 10. CDR1 is given as SGHTS and CDR2 as YDEGEE, both from the germline V gene. The chain is assembled from TRBV5-8 and TRBJ1-5; TRBD1 lines up with 10 middle nucleotides. Sequencing was performed on peripheral blood. The TCR sequence derives from a man aged 45-65 years with active or convalescent COVID-19. This receptor carries the CDR3 CASSSRTGTGAQPQHF. The sequence in DNA is TGTGCCAGCAGCTCCCGAACCGGGACAGGGGCCCAGCCCCAGCATTTT.